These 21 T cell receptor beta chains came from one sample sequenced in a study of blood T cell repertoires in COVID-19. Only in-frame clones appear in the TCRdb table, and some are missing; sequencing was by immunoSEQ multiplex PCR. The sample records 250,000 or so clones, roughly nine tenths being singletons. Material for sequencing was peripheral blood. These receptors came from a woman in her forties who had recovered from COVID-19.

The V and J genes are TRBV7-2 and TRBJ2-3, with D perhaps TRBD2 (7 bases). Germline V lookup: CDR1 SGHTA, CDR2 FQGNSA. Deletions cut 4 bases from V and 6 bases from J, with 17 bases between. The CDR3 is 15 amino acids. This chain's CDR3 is CASSSRVGGHDTQYF. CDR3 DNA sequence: TGTGCCAGCAGCTCACGTGTGGGGGGGCACGATACGCAGTATTTT.

CDR3 bases: TGTGCCAGCAGCTCCGAGATTCCCGGGATTAAAGAGACCCAGTACTTC. Protein sequence: CASSSEIPGIKETQYF. The gene calls are TRBV7-9 and TRBJ2-5; a possible D gene is TRBD2 (5 bases). There are 16 residues in the CDR3. Germline V gene lookup returns CDR1 SEHNR and CDR2 FQNEAQ (reference sequence). V was clipped by 4 bases and J by 3 bases, with 18 bases between them.

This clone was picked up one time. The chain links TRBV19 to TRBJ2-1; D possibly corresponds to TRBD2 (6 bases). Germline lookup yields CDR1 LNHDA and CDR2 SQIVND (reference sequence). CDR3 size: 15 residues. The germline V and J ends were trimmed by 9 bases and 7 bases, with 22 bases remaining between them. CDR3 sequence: CASTTRSSVWNEQFF. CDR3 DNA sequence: TGTGCCAGCACGACCCGGTCTAGCGTGTGGAATGAGCAGTTCTTC.

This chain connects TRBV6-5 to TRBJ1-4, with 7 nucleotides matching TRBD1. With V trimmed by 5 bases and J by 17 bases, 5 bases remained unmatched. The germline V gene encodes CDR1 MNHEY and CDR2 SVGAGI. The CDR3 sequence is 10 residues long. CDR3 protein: CASSRLGGFF. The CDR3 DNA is TGTGCCAGCAGTCGGCTAGGGGGCTTTTTT.

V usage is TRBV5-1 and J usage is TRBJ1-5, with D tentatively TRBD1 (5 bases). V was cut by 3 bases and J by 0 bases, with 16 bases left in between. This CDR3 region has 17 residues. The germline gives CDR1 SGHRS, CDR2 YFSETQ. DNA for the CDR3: TGCGCCAGCAGCTGGGGGGACGGACTTTATAGCAATCAGCCCCAGCATTTT. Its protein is CASSWGDGLYSNQPQHF.

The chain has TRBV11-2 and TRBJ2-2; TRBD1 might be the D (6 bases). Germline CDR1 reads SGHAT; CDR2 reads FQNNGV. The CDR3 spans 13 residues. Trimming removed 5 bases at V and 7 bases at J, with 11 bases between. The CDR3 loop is CASSGTSSGELFF. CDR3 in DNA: TGTGCCAGCAGCGGGACATCCAGCGGGGAGCTGTTTTTT.

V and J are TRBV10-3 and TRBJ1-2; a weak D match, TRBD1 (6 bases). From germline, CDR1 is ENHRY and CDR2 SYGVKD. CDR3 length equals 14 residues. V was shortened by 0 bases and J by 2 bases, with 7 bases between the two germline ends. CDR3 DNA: TGTGCCATCAGTGAGTCGCAGGGGAACTATGGCTACACCTTC. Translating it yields CAISESQGNYGYTF.

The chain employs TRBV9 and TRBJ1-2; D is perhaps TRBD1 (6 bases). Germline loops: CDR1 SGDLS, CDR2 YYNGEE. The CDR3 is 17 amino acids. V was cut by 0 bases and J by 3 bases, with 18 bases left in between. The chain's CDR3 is CASSVATGGGSYYGYTF. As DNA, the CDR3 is TGTGCCAGCAGCGTAGCTACTGGTGGGGGCAGCTACTATGGCTACACCTTC.

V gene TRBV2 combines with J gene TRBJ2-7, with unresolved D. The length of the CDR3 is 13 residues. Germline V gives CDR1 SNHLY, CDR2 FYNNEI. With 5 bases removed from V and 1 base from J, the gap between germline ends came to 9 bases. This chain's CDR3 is CASSLLLSYEQYV. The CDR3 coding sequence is TGTGCCAGCAGTTTACTGTTATCCTACGAGCAGTACGTC.

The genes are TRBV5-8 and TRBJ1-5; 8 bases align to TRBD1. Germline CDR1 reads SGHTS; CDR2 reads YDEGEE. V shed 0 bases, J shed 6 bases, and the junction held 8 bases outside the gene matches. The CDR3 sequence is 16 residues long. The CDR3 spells CASSLDDRGLGQPQHF. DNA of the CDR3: TGTGCCAGCAGCTTGGACGACAGGGGATTAGGTCAGCCCCAGCATTTT. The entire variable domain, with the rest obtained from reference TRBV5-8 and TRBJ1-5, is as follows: EAGVTQSPTHLIKTRGQQATLRCSPISGHTSVYWYQQALGLGLQFLLWYDEGEERNRGNFPPRFSGRQFPNYSSELNVNALELEDSALYLCASSLDDRGLGQPQHFGDGTRLSIL.

The CDR3 protein is CASRAGGNPYEQYF. The CDR3 nucleotides read TGTGCCAGCAGAGCGGGGGGGAACCCCTACGAGCAGTACTTC. V usage is TRBV28 and J usage is TRBJ2-7; TRBD2 matches 10 bases. V gave up 6 bases and J gave up 2 bases; unmatched junction bases: 4. The CDR3 totals 14 residues. From germline, CDR1 is MDHEN and CDR2 SYDVKM.

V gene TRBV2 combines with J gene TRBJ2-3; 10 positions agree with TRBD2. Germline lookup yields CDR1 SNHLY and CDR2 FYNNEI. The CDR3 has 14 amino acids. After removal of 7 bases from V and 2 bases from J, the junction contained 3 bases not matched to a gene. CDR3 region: CASKAGGYTDTQYF. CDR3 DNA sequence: TGTGCCAGCAAAGCGGGGGGGTACACAGATACGCAGTATTTT. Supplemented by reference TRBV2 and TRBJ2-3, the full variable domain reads EPEVTQTPSHQVTQMGQEVILRCVPISNHLYFYWYRQILGQKVEFLVSFYNNEISEKSEIFDDQFSVERPDGSNFTLKIRSTKLEDSAMYFCASKAGGYTDTQYFGPGTRLTVL.

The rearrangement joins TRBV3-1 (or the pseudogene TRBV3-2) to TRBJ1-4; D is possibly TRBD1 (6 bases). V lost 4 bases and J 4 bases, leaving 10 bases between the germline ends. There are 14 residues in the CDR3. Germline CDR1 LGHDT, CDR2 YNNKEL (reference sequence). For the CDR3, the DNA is TGTGCCAGCAGCCTACAGGGAATTAATGAAAAACTGTTTTTT. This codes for CASSLQGINEKLFF.

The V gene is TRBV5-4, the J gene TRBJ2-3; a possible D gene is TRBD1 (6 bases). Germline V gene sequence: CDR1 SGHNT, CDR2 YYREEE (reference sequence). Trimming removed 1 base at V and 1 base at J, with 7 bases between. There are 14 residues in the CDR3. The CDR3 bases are TGTGCCAGCAGCTTGCCAGGGGGCACAGATACGCAGTATTTT. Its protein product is CASSLPGGTDTQYF.

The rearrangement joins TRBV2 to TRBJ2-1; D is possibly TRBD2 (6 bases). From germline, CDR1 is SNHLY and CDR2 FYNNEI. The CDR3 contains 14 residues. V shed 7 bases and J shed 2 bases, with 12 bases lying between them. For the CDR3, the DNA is TGTGCCAGCACTGGAGGGGCGGCCTACAATGAGCAGTTCTTC. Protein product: CASTGGAAYNEQFF. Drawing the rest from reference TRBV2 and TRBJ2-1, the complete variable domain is EPEVTQTPSHQVTQMGQEVILRCVPISNHLYFYWYRQILGQKVEFLVSFYNNEISEKSEIFDDQFSVERPDGSNFTLKIRSTKLEDSAMYFCASTGGAAYNEQFFGPGTRLTVL.

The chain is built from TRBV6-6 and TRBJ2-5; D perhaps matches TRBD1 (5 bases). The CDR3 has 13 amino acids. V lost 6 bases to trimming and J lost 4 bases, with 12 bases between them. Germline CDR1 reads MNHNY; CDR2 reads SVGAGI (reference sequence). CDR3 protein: CASSPEGAETQYF. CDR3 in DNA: TGTGCCAGCAGCCCCGAAGGGGCAGAGACCCAGTACTTC.

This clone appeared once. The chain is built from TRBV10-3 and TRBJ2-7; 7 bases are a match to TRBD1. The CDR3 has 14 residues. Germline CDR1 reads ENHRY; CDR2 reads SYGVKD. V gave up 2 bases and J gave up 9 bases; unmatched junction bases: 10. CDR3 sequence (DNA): TGTGCCATCAGTGAGAGGGACAGCTTATCGTGGCAGTACTTC. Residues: CAISERDSLSWQYF.

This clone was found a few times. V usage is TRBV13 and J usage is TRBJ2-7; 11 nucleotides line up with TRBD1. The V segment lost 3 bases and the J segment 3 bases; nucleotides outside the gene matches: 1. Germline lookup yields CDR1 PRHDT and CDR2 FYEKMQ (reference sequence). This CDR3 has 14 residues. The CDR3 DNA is TGTGCCAGCAGCTTGGACAGGGGGCGCTACGAGCAGTACTTC. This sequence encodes CASSLDRGRYEQYF.

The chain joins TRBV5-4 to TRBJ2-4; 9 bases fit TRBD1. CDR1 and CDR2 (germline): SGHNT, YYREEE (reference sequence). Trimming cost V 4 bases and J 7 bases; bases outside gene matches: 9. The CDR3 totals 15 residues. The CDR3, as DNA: TGTGCCAGCAGCCTTCTAGGCGGACAGGGGAACATTCAGTACTTC. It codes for CASSLLGGQGNIQYF.

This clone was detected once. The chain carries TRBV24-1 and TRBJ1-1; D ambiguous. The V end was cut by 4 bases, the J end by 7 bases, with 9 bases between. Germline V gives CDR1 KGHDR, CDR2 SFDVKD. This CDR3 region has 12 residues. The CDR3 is CATSEVYGEAFF. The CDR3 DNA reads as TGTGCCACCAGTGAAGTGTACGGTGAAGCTTTCTTT.

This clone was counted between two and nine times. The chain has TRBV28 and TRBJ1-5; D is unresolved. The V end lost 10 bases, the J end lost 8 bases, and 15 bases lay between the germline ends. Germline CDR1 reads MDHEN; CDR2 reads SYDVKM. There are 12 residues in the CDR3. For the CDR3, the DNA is TGTGCCACGCTGGAGGGTGGTGAGCCCCAGCATTTT. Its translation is CATLEGGEPQHF.